The T cell receptor (beta chain) under discussion was sequenced for a study of blood T cell repertoires in COVID-19. Study as a whole: The United States, Italy and Spain were the sources of the acute and convalescent COVID-19 samples. Sources were T cells, B-cell-depleted T cells, or PBMCs; the material itself was cDNA or gDNA.

Germline CDR1 ENHRY, CDR2 SYGVKD. The CDR3 sequence is 17 residues long. V dropped 2 bases and J dropped 2; count of bases not matched to a gene: 8. Seattle's enrolled individuals joined amid active infection and were then monitored longitudinally. Measured with immunoSEQ multiplex PCR; TCRdb has only the in-frame clones, and not every one. The sample shows around 150,000 clones, around 92% of them seen only once. The sequence derives from a young man with COVID-19, enrolled during active disease. The sequenced material came from peripheral blood. J is TRBJ2-3 and V is TRBV10-3, with 9 bases matching TRBD2. CDR3 in amino acids: CAISERRASGNTDTQYF. Written as DNA, the CDR3 is TGTGCCATCAGTGAGCGGAGGGCTAGCGGGAACACAGATACGCAGTATTTT.